This TCR beta chain was sequenced for a study of blood T cells in healthy people across ages. For this clonotype: As yet, its antigen is unknown.

A J-beta primer mix and a sample-barcoded 5' primer were used in a second PCR of about 7 to 12 cycles. TCRdb redid the calling of the 5' RACE reads with MiXCR, one entry per CDR3 protein. This sample carries about 830,000 distinct CDR3 sequences, nearly 60% of them seen once, and the ten largest clones take roughly 22%. Regarding the study as a whole: The authors considered diversity estimates from one million T cells to be underestimates.

Germline lookup yields CDR1 MNHEY and CDR2 SMNVEV (reference sequence). After removal of 4 bases from V and 1 base from J, the junction contained 6 bases not matched to a gene. This CDR3 has 15 residues. Sequenced input: blood. V gene TRBV27 combines with J gene TRBJ1-2; 7 nucleotides agree with TRBD1. This receptor was obtained from a man under 40 in good health. CDR3 in DNA: TGTGCCAGCAGTTCCCACAGGGGTTATAACTATGGCTACACCTTC. This gives the protein CASSSHRGYNYGYTF.